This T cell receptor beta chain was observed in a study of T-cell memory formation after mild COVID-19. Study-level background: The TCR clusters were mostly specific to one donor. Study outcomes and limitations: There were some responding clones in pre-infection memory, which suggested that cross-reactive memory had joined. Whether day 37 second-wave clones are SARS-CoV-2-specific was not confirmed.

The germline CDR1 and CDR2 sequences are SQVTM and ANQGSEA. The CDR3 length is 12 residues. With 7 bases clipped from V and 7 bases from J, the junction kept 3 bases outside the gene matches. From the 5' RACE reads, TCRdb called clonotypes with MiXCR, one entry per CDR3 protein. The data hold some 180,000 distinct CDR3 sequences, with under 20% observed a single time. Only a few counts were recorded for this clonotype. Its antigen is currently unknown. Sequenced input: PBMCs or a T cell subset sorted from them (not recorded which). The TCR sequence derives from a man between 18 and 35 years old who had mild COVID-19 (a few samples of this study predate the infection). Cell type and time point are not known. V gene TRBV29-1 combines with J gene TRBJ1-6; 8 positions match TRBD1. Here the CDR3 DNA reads TGCAGCGCCGACAGGGGAAATTCACCCCTCCACTTT. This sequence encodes CSADRGNSPLHF.